This is a list of T cell receptor beta chains from one sample in a study of blood T cell repertoires in COVID-19. The table came from immunoSEQ multiplex PCR; TCRdb's copy has only in-frame clones and leaves some out. This table holds 130,000 or so clones, less than 85% found once. Specimen: peripheral blood. All receptors derive from a woman aged 55-69 years with acute or convalescent COVID-19. CDR3s include the opening cysteine and the closing phenylalanine or tryptophan. Fields, in order: J gene, D gene, clone size, V gene, CDR3 protein, CDR3 DNA. D genes are given only for firm matches. The listing skips clone size in some rows; elsewhere it reads once, few, many or a size class.

J: TRBJ1-2; D: -; size: -; V: TRBV30; CDR3: CARRTPLVGGYTF; DNA: TGTGCCCGTCGGACACCCTTAGTGGGTGGCTACACCTTC
J: TRBJ2-7; D: -; size: -; V: TRBV24-1; CDR3: CATSVHGYEQYF; DNA: TGTGCCACCAGTGTTCACGGCTACGAGCAGTACTTC
J: TRBJ1-2; D: TRBD1; size: few; V: TRBV14; CDR3: CASSVRQGWSYGYTF; DNA: TGTGCCAGCAGCGTCAGACAGGGCTGGAGTTATGGCTACACCTTC
J: TRBJ1-1; D: TRBD1; size: -; V: TRBV6-5; CDR3: CAGQGLSTEAFF; DNA: TGTGCCGGACAGGGGCTCAGCACTGAAGCTTTCTTT
J: TRBJ2-7; D: TRBD1; size: -; V: TRBV19; CDR3: CASSVDRVGYEQYF; DNA: TGTGCCAGTAGTGTCGACAGGGTCGGGTACGAGCAGTACTTC
J: TRBJ2-1; D: TRBD1; size: -; V: TRBV11-3; CDR3: CASSQGQDNEQFF; DNA: TGTGCCAGCAGCCAGGGACAGGACAATGAGCAGTTCTTC
J: TRBJ1-3; D: TRBD1; size: -; V: TRBV5-1; CDR3: CASSFSGGLRNTIYF; DNA: TGCGCCAGCAGCTTCTCAGGGGGTCTCCGAAACACCATATATTTT
J: TRBJ1-2; D: -; size: -; V: TRBV5-4; CDR3: CASSPTGIPNYTF; DNA: TGTGCCAGCAGCCCCACAGGAATACCGAACTACACCTTC
J: TRBJ1-5; D: -; size: few; V: TRBV3-1/TRBV3-2; CDR3: CASSTTDNSPQHF; DNA: TGTGCCAGCAGCACAACCGACAATTCTCCCCAGCATTTT
J: TRBJ2-3; D: TRBD2; size: -; V: TRBV4-2; CDR3: CASSQASAGGIDTQYF; DNA: TGTGCCAGCAGCCAAGCCTCAGCGGGGGGGATAGATACGCAGTATTTT
J: TRBJ1-2; D: -; size: -; V: TRBV20-1; CDR3: CSASSGSYGYTF; DNA: TGCAGTGCTAGTTCGGGGTCCTATGGCTACACCTTC
J: TRBJ1-1; D: -; size: -; V: TRBV24-1; CDR3: CATSDLGGGEAFF; DNA: TGTGCCACCAGTGATTTAGGCGGGGGGGAAGCTTTCTTT
J: TRBJ1-2; D: -; size: -; V: TRBV5-1; CDR3: CASSLVQGLSGYTF; DNA: TGCGCCAGCAGCTTGGTGCAGGGCCTAAGTGGCTACACCTTC
J: TRBJ1-6; D: TRBD1; size: -; V: TRBV27; CDR3: CASSLDRVGSPLHF; DNA: TGTGCCAGCAGTTTGGACAGGGTTGGATCACCCCTCCACTTT
J: TRBJ2-7; D: -; size: -; V: TRBV6-5; CDR3: CATRRTEAYEQYF; DNA: TGTGCCACCCGACGGACAGAGGCCTACGAGCAGTACTTC
J: TRBJ1-5; D: -; size: -; V: TRBV6-2/TRBV6-3; CDR3: CASSSGDNHQPQHF; DNA: TGTGCCAGCAGTTCAGGGGACAATCATCAGCCCCAGCATTTT
J: TRBJ2-3; D: -; size: -; V: TRBV28; CDR3: CASSSTVINTQYF; DNA: TGTGCCAGCAGTTCGACAGTTATTAATACGCAGTATTTT
J: TRBJ1-2; D: -; size: -; V: TRBV18; CDR3: CASSPLIRDTNGYTF; DNA: TGTGCCAGCTCACCACTGATCCGGGACACCAATGGCTACACCTTC
J: TRBJ1-6; D: -; size: once; V: TRBV9; CDR3: CASSPQTNSPLHF; DNA: TGTGCCAGCAGCCCACAGACTAATTCACCCCTCCACTTT
J: TRBJ1-3; D: TRBD1; size: -; V: TRBV2; CDR3: CASKDRGRGNTIYF; DNA: TGTGCCAGCAAAGACAGGGGGCGCGGAAACACCATATATTTT
J: TRBJ1-1; D: -; size: -; V: TRBV5-6; CDR3: CASSLGHTRKEATEAFF; DNA: TGTGCCAGCAGCTTAGGACATACGCGGAAGGAAGCCACTGAAGCTTTCTTT
J: TRBJ1-1; D: -; size: -; V: TRBV4-1; CDR3: CASSQDRIQGLNTEAFF; DNA: TGCGCCAGCAGCCAAGATCGTATCCAGGGGCTGAACACTGAAGCTTTCTTT
J: TRBJ1-2; D: TRBD1; size: once; V: TRBV18; CDR3: CASSPDRGPTPTF; DNA: TGTGCCAGCTCACCGGACAGGGGGCCTACCCCCACCTTC
J: TRBJ1-1; D: TRBD1; size: -; V: TRBV5-1; CDR3: CASSLATGEGAEAFF; DNA: TGCGCCAGCAGCTTGGCAACAGGGGAAGGGGCTGAAGCTTTCTTT
J: TRBJ2-7; D: -; size: -; V: TRBV14; CDR3: CASSQEGGRGNYEQYF; DNA: TGTGCCAGCAGCCAAGAAGGGGGTAGGGGTAACTACGAGCAGTACTTC
J: TRBJ1-4; D: TRBD1; size: -; V: TRBV11-2; CDR3: CASSSGQARNEKLFF; DNA: TGTGCCAGCAGCTCGGGACAGGCCAGGAATGAAAAACTGTTTTTT
J: TRBJ2-5; D: -; size: -; V: TRBV2; CDR3: CASSEPGTQYF; DNA: TGTGCCAGCAGTGAGCCCGGGACCCAGTACTTC
J: TRBJ1-5; D: -; size: -; V: TRBV6-5; CDR3: CASSVGDNQPQHF; DNA: TGTGCCAGCAGCGTCGGGGATAATCAGCCCCAGCATTTT
J: TRBJ2-7; D: -; size: -; V: TRBV5-1; CDR3: CASSGGSGHQILYEQYF; DNA: TGCGCCAGCAGCGGGGGGTCAGGCCACCAGATCCTCTACGAGCAGTACTTC
J: TRBJ2-3; D: TRBD1; size: -; V: TRBV24-1; CDR3: CATSDRDRGRGTDTQYF; DNA: TGTGCCACCAGTGACCGGGACAGGGGCCGCGGCACAGATACGCAGTATTTT
J: TRBJ1-2; D: -; size: -; V: TRBV15; CDR3: CATSRDRNYGYTF; DNA: TGTGCCACCAGCAGAGACAGGAACTATGGCTACACCTTC
J: TRBJ2-3; D: TRBD2; size: -; V: TRBV7-3; CDR3: CASSLFAGGLTDTQYF; DNA: TGTGCCAGCAGCTTATTCGCGGGGGGCCTCACAGATACGCAGTATTTT
J: TRBJ1-2; D: -; size: -; V: TRBV27; CDR3: CASSPARGGYGYTF; DNA: TGTGCCAGCAGCCCAGCTCGGGGGGGATATGGCTACACCTTC
J: TRBJ1-3; D: TRBD1; size: -; V: TRBV24-1; CDR3: CATSDLSGQGRNTIYF; DNA: TGTGCCACCAGTGATTTATCGGGACAGGGTAGAAACACCATATATTTT
J: TRBJ2-3; D: TRBD2; size: -; V: TRBV3-1/TRBV3-2; CDR3: CASSPSGGGDTQYF; DNA: TGTGCCAGCAGCCCTAGCGGGGGAGGAGATACGCAGTATTTT
J: TRBJ1-1; D: -; size: -; V: TRBV5-5; CDR3: CASSLYPGGTEAFF; DNA: TGTGCCAGCAGCTTGTACCCCGGAGGGACTGAAGCTTTCTTT
J: TRBJ2-2; D: TRBD2; size: -; V: TRBV11-2; CDR3: CASSLAGLAGGWNTGELFF; DNA: TGTGCCAGCAGCTTAGCAGGGCTAGCGGGGGGCTGGAACACCGGGGAGCTGTTTTTT
J: TRBJ2-7; D: TRBD2; size: -; V: TRBV6-1; CDR3: CASSEIGRGSYEQYF; DNA: TGTGCCAGCAGTGAAATCGGGAGGGGTTCCTACGAGCAGTACTTC
J: TRBJ1-5; D: -; size: -; V: TRBV30; CDR3: CAWGKSKGLINQPQHF; DNA: TGTGCCTGGGGCAAATCCAAGGGGTTAATCAATCAGCCCCAGCATTTT
J: TRBJ2-7; D: -; size: few; V: TRBV28; CDR3: CASRGDKNWEQYF; DNA: TGTGCCAGCCGAGGGGACAAAAATTGGGAGCAGTACTTC
J: TRBJ2-1; D: -; size: -; V: TRBV11-2; CDR3: CASSPGSGGPQFF; DNA: TGTGCCAGCAGCCCTGGTAGTGGGGGCCCTCAGTTCTTC
J: TRBJ2-6; D: -; size: -; V: TRBV5-4; CDR3: CASSLGAPGANVLTF; DNA: TGTGCCAGCAGCTTAGGAGCACCTGGGGCCAACGTCCTGACTTTC
J: TRBJ2-2; D: TRBD1; size: -; V: TRBV6-5; CDR3: CASSYRTGGTGELFF; DNA: TGTGCCAGCAGTTACCGGACAGGAGGCACCGGGGAGCTGTTTTTT
J: TRBJ1-5; D: TRBD1; size: few; V: TRBV10-2; CDR3: CASSESGQENQPQHF; DNA: TGCGCCAGCAGTGAGTCGGGACAGGAGAATCAGCCCCAGCATTTT
J: TRBJ1-3; D: -; size: -; V: TRBV29-1; CDR3: CSVALLKPGNTIYF; DNA: TGCAGCGTTGCCCTTTTAAAGCCGGGAAACACCATATATTTT
J: TRBJ1-3; D: -; size: -; V: TRBV10-3; CDR3: CAISASSAGTRDTIYF; DNA: TGTGCCATCAGTGCTAGCAGTGCGGGAACCAGGGACACCATATATTTT
J: TRBJ2-5; D: TRBD2; size: once; V: TRBV4-1; CDR3: CASSQGGLAGGPYQETQYF; DNA: TGCGCCAGCAGCCAGGGTGGACTAGCGGGGGGCCCGTACCAAGAGACCCAGTACTTC
J: TRBJ1-2; D: -; size: -; V: TRBV19; CDR3: CAPVYGYTF; DNA: TGTGCCCCCGTTTATGGCTACACCTTC
J: TRBJ1-2; D: TRBD1; size: -; V: TRBV19; CDR3: CASSIRDRGPGYTF; DNA: TGTGCCAGTAGTATCCGGGACAGGGGGCCGGGCTACACCTTC
J: TRBJ2-3; D: -; size: -; V: TRBV7-2; CDR3: CASSLQQGSTDTQYF; DNA: TGTGCCAGCAGCCTCCAACAGGGAAGCACAGATACGCAGTATTTT
J: TRBJ1-5; D: -; size: -; V: TRBV30; CDR3: CAWSDFDQPQHF; DNA: TGTGCCTGGAGTGACTTCGATCAGCCCCAGCATTTT
J: TRBJ2-1; D: TRBD2; size: -; V: TRBV10-3; CDR3: CAINSALAGGGNEQFF; DNA: TGTGCCATCAATTCCGCTCTAGCGGGGGGGGGCAATGAGCAGTTCTTC
J: TRBJ1-5; D: -; size: -; V: TRBV3-1/TRBV3-2; CDR3: CASSQAPYQPQHF; DNA: TGTGCCAGCAGCCAAGCCCCTTATCAGCCCCAGCATTTT
J: TRBJ1-1; D: -; size: -; V: TRBV19; CDR3: CASSIDQRTVNTEAFF; DNA: TGTGCCAGTAGTATAGATCAACGGACAGTCAACACTGAAGCTTTCTTT
J: TRBJ1-1; D: -; size: -; V: TRBV12-3/TRBV12-4; CDR3: CASSLGAGVAFF; DNA: TGTGCCAGCAGTTTAGGGGCAGGGGTAGCTTTCTTT
J: TRBJ2-3; D: -; size: -; V: TRBV30; CDR3: CAWSSILDTQYF; DNA: TGTGCCTGGAGCTCTATCTTGGATACGCAGTATTTT
J: TRBJ1-2; D: TRBD1; size: -; V: TRBV18; CDR3: CASSLSDRGNGYTF; DNA: TGTGCCAGCTCACTATCCGACAGGGGTAACGGCTACACCTTC
J: TRBJ1-1; D: -; size: -; V: TRBV2; CDR3: CASSEEQGGVNTEAFF; DNA: TGTGCCAGCAGTGAAGAACAAGGAGGGGTTAACACTGAAGCTTTCTTT
J: TRBJ1-5; D: -; size: once; V: TRBV3-1/TRBV3-2; CDR3: CASSRDNNQPQHF; DNA: TGTGCCAGCAGCCGGGACAACAATCAGCCCCAGCATTTT